This TCR beta chain was obtained from a study of graft-versus-host responses after intestinal transplantation. Study at large: All of the recipients had induction that used anti-thymocyte globulin, then tacrolimus and steroids for approximately 3 years. Study-level results: GvH clones were found in recipient marrow; some appeared first in ileum or blood. Graft-donor T cell macrochimerism in patients accompanied high graft-versus-host to host-versus-graft clonal ratios in allografts. With peak circulating GvH clone levels came an association with early post-transplant HvG declines.

Repertoires were generated with immunoSEQ multiplex PCR, while TCRdb's copy carries only in-frame clones and drops some. Among about 88,000 clones listed, 80% to 95% were seen once. As to this clone: What it binds is unknown.

The sample consisted of unstimulated CD4+ T cells sorted from spleen or lymph node cells, taken before transplant. The sequence came from a human donor who was the organ donor for an intestinal transplant.

The CDR3 here is CASSYRGQGVGGYTF. Written as DNA, the CDR3 is TGTGCCAGCAGTTACCGCGGACAGGGGGTAGGAGGCTACACCTTC. V usage is TRBV6-5 and J usage is TRBJ1-2; 10 nucleotides match TRBD1. CDR1 and CDR2 (germline): MNHEY, SVGAGI. The CDR3 loop spans 15 amino acids. V lost 2 bases and J lost 8; bases outside the gene matches: 8.